A selection of T cell receptor beta chains follows, all from one sample in a study of shared clonotypes between healthy human individuals. TCRdb's copy holds only in-frame clones and misses some; the assay was immunoSEQ multiplex PCR. The sample lists fewer than 1 million clones; 90% to 97% were seen once. The material sequenced was naive CD8+ T cells sorted from blood. The source of these receptors is a man aged 25 to 40 in good health. Each CDR3 is given with its conserved first and last residue. Each record gives: clone size, J gene, D gene, V gene, CDR3 protein, CDR3 DNA. A D gene is named only where the DNA matches it firmly. Clone sizes are given selectively: once, few, many, or a class where the clone is expanded.

>-|TRBJ1-2|-|TRBV28
CASSPLGDPRRYTF
TGTGCCAGCAGTCCCCTCGGGGACCCAAGGAGGTACACCTTC
>-|TRBJ2-1|-|TRBV27
CASSLLGGNYNEQFF
TGTGCCAGCAGTTTACTTGGGGGGAATTACAATGAGCAGTTCTTC
>-|TRBJ2-3|-|TRBV7-9
CASSFPESDTQYF
TGTGCCAGCAGTTTCCCCGAGTCAGATACGCAGTATTTT
>-|TRBJ1-1|-|TRBV28
CASNLIRTREAFF
TGTGCCAGCAACCTCATTCGGACGCGGGAAGCTTTCTTT
>once|TRBJ2-7|-|TRBV4-1
CASSQEAGPTREQYF
TGCGCCAGCAGCCAAGAAGCGGGTCCGACCCGTGAGCAGTACTTC
>-|TRBJ2-1|-|TRBV9
CASSVSQMGSRGGYNEQFF
TGTGCCAGCAGCGTTTCCCAAATGGGCTCGAGAGGTGGGTACAATGAGCAGTTCTTC
>-|TRBJ2-7|-|TRBV21-1
CASSPNPGLAGVVNEQYF
TGTGCCAGCAGCCCCAACCCGGGACTAGCGGGAGTGGTGAACGAGCAGTACTTC
>-|TRBJ2-3|TRBD2|TRBV13
CASSLAGGGGTDTQYF
TGTGCCAGCAGCCTAGCGGGAGGAGGTGGCACAGATACGCAGTATTTT
>-|TRBJ2-3|-|TRBV27
CASSNTDTQYF
TGTGCCAGCAGTAACACAGATACGCAGTATTTT
>-|TRBJ2-1|-|TRBV27
CASSLSGNEQFF
TGTGCCAGCAGTTTATCGGGCAATGAGCAGTTCTTC
>-|TRBJ1-5|TRBD1|TRBV6-6
CASSLQGSGNQPQHF
TGTGCCAGCAGTTTACAGGGGAGCGGCAATCAGCCCCAGCATTTT
>-|TRBJ1-1|-|TRBV13
CASSNGMNTEAFF
TGTGCCAGCAGTAACGGTATGAACACTGAAGCTTTCTTT
>-|TRBJ2-7|-|TRBV5-1
CASSGEVPYEQYF
TGCGCCAGCAGTGGGGAGGTTCCCTACGAGCAGTACTTC
>once|TRBJ2-1|TRBD2|TRBV29-1
CSVEVFGVAGENEQFF
TGCAGCGTTGAGGTCTTTGGGGTAGCGGGGGAGAATGAGCAGTTCTTC
>-|TRBJ2-1|TRBD2|TRBV6-6
CASSSNLAGGQEQFF
TGTGCCAGCAGTTCTAACCTAGCGGGAGGGCAGGAGCAGTTCTTC
>-|TRBJ1-3|-|TRBV11-2
CASSLPLHSGNTIYF
TGTGCCAGCAGCTTACCACTCCACTCTGGAAACACCATATATTTT
>-|TRBJ2-4|TRBD1|TRBV7-3
CASSPEDREKPRGNIQYF
TGTGCCAGCAGCCCCGAGGACAGGGAAAAACCCAGGGGAAACATTCAGTACTTC
>-|TRBJ2-1|TRBD2|TRBV28
CASREGLAGYNEQFF
TGTGCCAGCAGAGAGGGACTAGCGGGTTACAATGAGCAGTTCTTC
>-|TRBJ2-7|-|TRBV15
CATSRVNYEQYF
TGTGCCACCAGCAGAGTAAACTACGAGCAGTACTTC
>-|TRBJ2-7|TRBD1|TRBV5-1
CASSADDRGSYEQYF
TGCGCCAGCAGCGCCGACGACAGGGGTTCCTACGAGCAGTACTTC
>once|TRBJ1-5|-|TRBV27
CASKPRGQPQHF
TGTGCCAGCAAGCCCAGGGGTCAGCCCCAGCATTTT
>-|TRBJ2-1|-|TRBV7-9
CASSFPTTGSYNEQFF
TGTGCCAGCAGTTTTCCAACCACAGGGTCCTACAATGAGCAGTTCTTC
>-|TRBJ2-3|TRBD2|TRBV28
CASSLSSGRRTDTQYF
TGTGCCAGCAGTTTATCTAGCGGGAGGAGAACAGATACGCAGTATTTT
>-|TRBJ2-1|-|TRBV7-9
CASSLEGVPNEQFF
TGTGCCAGCAGCTTAGAAGGGGTTCCCAATGAGCAGTTCTTC
>-|TRBJ2-2|-|TRBV6-6
CASSYKRLISGELFF
TGTGCCAGCAGTTACAAACGACTTATCTCCGGGGAGCTGTTTTTT
>-|TRBJ2-5|TRBD2|TRBV25-1
CASSESVVLAGGTQYF
TGTGCCAGCAGTGAATCCGTCGTACTAGCGGGAGGAACCCAGTACTTC
>-|TRBJ2-7|TRBD1|TRBV27
CASSFDRAAYEQYF
TGTGCCAGCAGTTTCGACAGGGCCGCCTACGAGCAGTACTTC
>-|TRBJ2-1|TRBD2|TRBV27
CASSRPGTSNNEQFF
TGTGCCAGCAGTAGACCCGGGACTAGCAACAATGAGCAGTTCTTC
>-|TRBJ2-1|-|TRBV7-9
CASTSGRVGGSSYNEQFF
TGTGCCAGCACTTCCGGCAGGGTAGGGGGGAGCTCCTACAATGAGCAGTTCTTC
>-|TRBJ2-7|-|TRBV7-9
CASSSRSRGLGSYEQYF
TGTGCCAGCAGCTCACGAAGCAGGGGACTTGGCTCCTACGAGCAGTACTTC
>-|TRBJ2-1|-|TRBV4-3
CASSIFFETSYNEQFF
TGCGCCAGCAGCATCTTCTTCGAAACCTCCTACAATGAGCAGTTCTTC
>few|TRBJ1-5|-|TRBV2
CASSEGGASQPQHF
TGTGCCAGCAGTGAGGGGGGGGCCAGTCAGCCCCAGCATTTT
>once|TRBJ2-1|-|TRBV27
CASSLSSGFGSYNEQFF
TGTGCCAGCAGTTTATCGTCAGGGTTCGGCTCCTACAATGAGCAGTTCTTC
>-|TRBJ2-2|-|TRBV7-8
CASSLARQALGTGELFF
TGTGCCAGCAGCTTAGCCCGACAGGCTCTGGGCACCGGGGAGCTGTTTTTT
>-|TRBJ2-3|TRBD2|TRBV7-6
CASSLASGGARGTDTQYF
TGTGCCAGCAGCTTAGCATCGGGAGGGGCCCGTGGCACAGATACGCAGTATTTT
>-|TRBJ2-2|-|TRBV19
CASSILLTGELFF
TGTGCCAGTAGTATCCTCCTCACCGGGGAGCTGTTTTTT
>-|TRBJ1-5|-|TRBV11-3
CASSLGGVHSNQPQHF
TGTGCCAGCAGCTTAGGAGGGGTACATAGCAATCAGCCCCAGCATTTT
>-|TRBJ2-7|TRBD2|TRBV29-1
CSVRAGGPSYEQYF
TGCAGCGTTAGAGCGGGAGGACCATCCTACGAGCAGTACTTC
>-|TRBJ2-2|-|TRBV27
CASSARQANTGELFF
TGTGCCAGCAGTGCCCGACAGGCGAACACCGGGGAGCTGTTTTTT
>-|TRBJ2-1|-|TRBV7-9
CASSLITSYNEQFF
TGTGCCAGCAGCTTAATAACATCCTACAATGAGCAGTTCTTC
>-|TRBJ2-1|-|TRBV14
CASSLLEGSEQFF
TGTGCCAGCAGCCTACTCGAGGGGAGTGAGCAGTTCTTC
>-|TRBJ2-7|TRBD2|TRBV6-5
CASSYLAGAYEQYF
TGTGCCAGCAGTTACCTAGCGGGAGCTTACGAGCAGTACTTC
>-|TRBJ2-3|-|TRBV2
CASMGRDTDTQYF
TGTGCCAGCATGGGCAGAGACACAGATACGCAGTATTTT
>-|TRBJ2-3|-|TRBV7-8
CASRSFTDTQYF
TGTGCCAGCAGAAGCTTCACAGATACGCAGTATTTT
>-|TRBJ2-1|TRBD2|TRBV27
CASSLVVGRLHNEQFF
TGTGCCAGCAGTCTCGTTGTCGGGAGGCTACACAATGAGCAGTTCTTC
>-|TRBJ2-1|TRBD2|TRBV6-5
CASSYPLGERGSEQFF
TGTGCCAGCAGTTACCCATTAGGCGAGCGGGGGTCGGAGCAGTTCTTC
>-|TRBJ1-5|-|TRBV27
CASSLTGAWQPQHF
TGTGCCAGCAGTCTGACAGGCGCGTGGCAGCCCCAGCATTTT
>-|TRBJ2-7|-|TRBV7-9
CASSSSLGERYEQYF
TGTGCCAGCAGCTCGTCACTAGGGGAGCGCTACGAGCAGTACTTC
>-|TRBJ1-2|TRBD1|TRBV29-1
CSVRTGGNYGYTF
TGCAGCGTTCGGACAGGGGGAAACTATGGCTACACCTTC
>-|TRBJ2-1|TRBD2|TRBV5-6
CASSSGTSGNNEQFF
TGTGCCAGCAGCTCCGGGACTAGCGGAAACAATGAGCAGTTCTTC
>-|TRBJ2-3|-|TRBV7-8
CASSLATGNTDTQYF
TGTGCCAGCAGCTTAGCGACTGGCAACACAGATACGCAGTATTTT
>-|TRBJ2-1|-|TRBV5-1
CASSLATYNEQFF
TGCGCCAGCAGCTTGGCGACGTACAATGAGCAGTTCTTC
>-|TRBJ2-1|TRBD2|TRBV10-3
CAIGGGAQIPYNEQFF
TGTGCCATCGGCGGGGGGGCTCAGATCCCCTACAATGAGCAGTTCTTC